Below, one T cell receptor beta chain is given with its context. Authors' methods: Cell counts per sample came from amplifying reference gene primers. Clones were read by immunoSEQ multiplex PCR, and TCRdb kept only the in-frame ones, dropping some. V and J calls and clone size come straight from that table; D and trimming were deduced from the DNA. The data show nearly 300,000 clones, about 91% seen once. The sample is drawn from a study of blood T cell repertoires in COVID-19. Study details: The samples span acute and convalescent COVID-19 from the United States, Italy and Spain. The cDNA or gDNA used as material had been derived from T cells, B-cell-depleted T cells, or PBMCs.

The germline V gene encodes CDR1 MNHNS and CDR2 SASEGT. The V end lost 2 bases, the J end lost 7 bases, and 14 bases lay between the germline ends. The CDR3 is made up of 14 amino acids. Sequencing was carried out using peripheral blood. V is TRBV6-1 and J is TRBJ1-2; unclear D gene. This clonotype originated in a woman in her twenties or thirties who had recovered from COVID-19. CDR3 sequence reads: CASSEFPGRSGYTF. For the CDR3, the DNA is TGTGCCAGCAGTGAATTCCCAGGAAGATCTGGCTACACCTTC.